The clone carrying this T cell receptor beta chain was counted ten times or more. Time point noted: newly diagnosed GD, antithyroid drugs for less than 3 months. Generation of the TCR library employed RNA extracted from PBMCs. The data were obtained in a study of regulatory T cells in long-lasting Graves disease. Library construction for TCR beta used iRepertoire HTBI primers and Arm-PCR of CDR3 regions. MiXCR, applied by TCRdb to the multiplex PCR reads, yields one record per CDR3 protein. The data show approximately 560,000 distinct CDR3 sequences, roughly a sixth seen once. The CDR3 runs 15 residues. Germline CDR1 reads LNHDA; CDR2 reads SQIVND (reference sequence). V shed 1 base and J shed 3 bases, with 11 bases lying between them. These sequences were also reported in another study, on T cells in Graves' hyperthyroidism and ophthalmopathy. That study adds: When the TCR CDR3 underwent first-round RT-PCR, the HTBI primer set was used. Most clonotypes expanded in the thyroid (above 0.001) were also present in blood.

The chain is built from TRBV19 and TRBJ2-3, with D possibly being TRBD2 (5 bases). This sample comprised peripheral blood mononuclear cells (PBMCs), obtained at new diagnosis, from a patient treated with antithyroid drugs. The receptor comes from a man aged 18 to 30 with Graves disease. The CDR3 DNA sequence: TGTGCCAGTAGTATAGCCGGACTCGGGACAGATACGCAGTATTTT. Its translation is CASSIAGLGTDTQYF. Looking up the rest from reference TRBV19 and TRBJ2-3 gives the full variable domain: DGGITQSPKYLFRKEGQNVTLSCEQNLNHDAMYWYRQDPGQGLRLIYYSQIVNDFQKGDIAEGYSVSREKKESFPLTVTSAQKNPTAFYLCASSIAGLGTDTQYFGPGTRLTVL.